These 8 T cell receptor beta chains were sequenced from one sample in a study of OX40 agonist ivuxolimab in advanced cancers. This table comes from immunoSEQ multiplex PCR, and its TCRdb copy is limited to in-frame clones, with some not included. Of 30,000 to 45,000 clones detected, around two thirds appear once; the ten largest clones hold around 18%. The source material was CD4+ or CD8+ T cells sorted from blood, sampled in a trial of the OX40 agonist ivuxolimab. These receptors all stem from an adult with an advanced solid tumor such as melanoma, head and neck, liver or kidney cancer.

The chain employs TRBV11-2 and TRBJ2-5; the D is unclear. The CDR3 contains 13 residues. V lost 2 bases and J 5 bases, leaving 9 bases between the germline ends. CDR1 is SGHAT, CDR2 FQNNGV, per germline. The CDR3, as DNA: TGTGCCAGCAGCTTAATTCTGGGGGAGACCCAGTACTTC. It encodes CASSLILGETQYF.

The CDR3 nucleotides are TGTGCCTGGAGTGGAGACAACTACGAGCAGTACTTC. Translating gives CAWSGDNYEQYF. The genes are TRBV30 and TRBJ2-7; D remains ambiguous. Germline V CDR1 and CDR2: GTSNPN, SVGIG (reference sequence). The CDR3 contains 12 residues. V was cut by 1 base and J by 3 bases, with 7 bases left in between.

This clone was seen only a few times. The J gene is TRBJ2-1, the V gene TRBV7-9; 7 nucleotides match TRBD1. V lost 5 bases and J lost 12; bases outside the gene matches: 1. The CDR3 extends over 10 amino acids. The germline V gene has CDR1 SEHNR and CDR2 FQNEAQ (reference sequence). The CDR3 sequence is CASSGTAQFF. The DNA of the CDR3 is TGTGCCAGCAGCGGGACAGCGCAGTTCTTC.

This chain uses TRBV30 with TRBJ2-3, with 12 nucleotides matching TRBD1. The CDR3 sequence is 15 residues long. Losses at the gene ends were 3 bases for V and 6 bases for J; bases not matched to a gene: 7. Germline assignment: CDR1 GTSNPN and CDR2 SVGIG (reference sequence). DNA for the CDR3: TGTGCCTGGAGCCCGGGACAGGGGGCATACGATACGCAGTATTTT. This gives the protein CAWSPGQGAYDTQYF.

This clone came up once. The V call is TRBV9, the J call TRBJ1-6; the D is unclear. The germline V gene has CDR1 SGDLS and CDR2 YYNGEE. The CDR3 extends over 15 amino acids. Trimming shortened V by 0 bases and J by 5 bases, and 9 bases separated the two germline ends. The CDR3 protein is CASSVEDHHNSPLHF. CDR3 sequence (DNA): TGTGCCAGCAGCGTAGAGGATCACCATAATTCACCCCTCCACTTT. The complete variable domain, with remaining parts taken from reference TRBV9 and TRBJ1-6, reads DSGVTQTPKHLITATGQRVTLRCSPRSGDLSVYWYQQSLDQGLQFLIQYYNGEERAKGNILERFSAQQFPDLHSELNLSSLELGDSALYFCASSVEDHHNSPLHFGNGTRLTVT.

As concerns this clone: A much larger clonotype is one base distant, so this may be a read error. This chain uses TRBV9 with TRBJ1-2; possible D gene TRBD1, 5 bases. Trimming left V 5 bases short and J 4 bases short, with 9 bases between. Germline CDR1 SGDLS, CDR2 YYNGEE. The length of the CDR3 is 12 residues. Written as DNA, the CDR3 is TGTGCCAGCAGGGGGACGGCCTATGGCTACACCTTC. This gives the protein CASRGTAYGYTF.

The chain combines TRBV6-6 with TRBJ1-1; D uncertain. Germline V gene sequence: CDR1 MNHNY, CDR2 SVGAGI (reference sequence). Trimming cost V 6 bases and J 0 bases, with 11 bases left between them. The CDR3 has 14 amino acids. CDR3 DNA: TGTGCCAGCAGACGACTGAGAATGAACACTGAAGCTTTCTTT. Its translation: CASRRLRMNTEAFF.

J is TRBJ2-3 and V is TRBV19; 9 bases line up with TRBD2. The V segment lost 7 bases and the J segment 4 bases; nucleotides outside the gene matches: 6. The germline V gene has CDR1 LNHDA and CDR2 SQIVND (reference sequence). This CDR3 has 14 residues. The CDR3 nucleotides are TGTGCCAGTAACTCGCGGGGGGGCTCAGATACGCAGTATTTT. Translating gives CASNSRGGSDTQYF. Supplemented by reference TRBV19 and TRBJ2-3, the full variable domain reads DGGITQSPKYLFRKEGQNVTLSCEQNLNHDAMYWYRQDPGQGLRLIYYSQIVNDFQKGDIAEGYSVSREKKESFPLTVTSAQKNPTAFYLCASNSRGGSDTQYFGPGTRLTVL.